This T cell receptor beta chain was retrieved from a study of post-analysis software for immune sequencing data. Study-wide background: Included among the disease courses, which were recorded for the cohort, were relapsing-remitting, secondary progressive and progressive-relapsing multiple sclerosis. Regarding the study as a whole: A significant reduction in normalized Chao1 diversity was observed in multiple sclerosis patients versus controls. The study found TRBV5-6, TRBV5-1 and TRBV20-1 among about five TRBV segments more frequent in patients than controls. By F measure, samples from a shared preparation batch strongly co-clustered.

This clonotype was detected many times. Antigen unknown. Included in the TCR beta cDNA libraries were unique molecular identifiers. Between roughly 0.9 and 11 million T cells gave rise to some 470,000 cDNA molecules. One entry per CDR3 protein, called by TCRdb with MiXCR from the PCR reads. The sample lists a few hundred thousand distinct CDR3 sequences, 30% to 40% occurring once. The germline V gene encodes CDR1 SGHRS and CDR2 YFSETQ. The CDR3 runs to 14 residues. The junction had 3 bases not matched to a gene; V was cut back by 4 bases and J by 5 bases. The rearrangement joins TRBV5-1 to TRBJ2-5; 12 bases are shared with TRBD2. Specimen: blood. The source of this sequence is a girl aged 2-17 years with multiple sclerosis. As DNA, the CDR3 is TGCGCCAGCAGCCCCGGACTAGCGGGGGAGACCCAGTACTTC. It encodes CASSPGLAGETQYF.